A single sample is the source of the 9 T cell receptor beta chains below, sequenced in a study of shared clonotypes between healthy human individuals. Using immunoSEQ multiplex PCR, the repertoire was profiled, and TCRdb retains in-frame clones only, with some absent. The profile shows about 1 million clones, about 75% of them singletons. Sequencing was carried out using memory CD4+ T cells sorted from blood. Sample subset: CD45RA-negative fraction. Receptor source: a man younger than 35 in good health.

This rearrangement joins TRBV5-5 to TRBJ2-7, with 10 nucleotides matching TRBD1. Trimming took 3 bases from V and 3 from J; bases not matched to a gene: 3. Germline-derived CDR1 and CDR2 are SGHKS and YYEKEE (reference sequence). This CDR3 spans 14 amino acids. The CDR3 here is CASSWDRGVYEQYF. CDR3 DNA: TGTGCCAGCAGCTGGGACAGGGGCGTCTACGAGCAGTACTTC.

CDR3 in DNA: TGCGCCAGCAGCCTCGGGACTAGCGGGAGCGGGGAGACCCAGTACTTC. It specifies CASSLGTSGSGETQYF. The chain has TRBV4-1 and TRBJ2-5; 14 bases agree with TRBD2. V trimming: 4 bases; J trimming: 5 bases; junction bases outside the gene matches: 6. CDR1 and CDR2 (germline): MGHRA, YSYEKL. The CDR3 covers 16 residues.

This rearrangement joins TRBV18 to TRBJ1-5, with 7 bases identical to TRBD1. The trim removed 7 bases at V and 3 bases at J, leaving 9 bases unmatched. Germline-derived CDR1 and CDR2 are KGHSH and LQKENI. The CDR3 totals 15 residues. This CDR3 reads CASFRGSFHNQPQHF. CDR3 bases: TGTGCCAGCTTCAGGGGGTCCTTTCACAATCAGCCCCAGCATTTT. The full variable domain, its missing parts supplied by reference TRBV18 and TRBJ1-5, is NAGVMQNPRHLVRRRGQEARLRCSPMKGHSHVYWYRQLPEEGLKFMVYLQKENIIDESGMPKERFSAEFPKEGPSILRIQQVVRGDSAAYFCASFRGSFHNQPQHFGDGTRLSIL.

The chain combines TRBV14 with TRBJ1-2; a possible D gene is TRBD1 (5 bases). Germline CDR1 is SGHDN and CDR2 is FVKESK. The CDR3 covers 15 residues. V lost 5 bases and J 0 bases, leaving 13 bases between the germline ends. The CDR3 DNA is TGTGCCAGCAGCTCCCTCGCGGGGGCTAACTATGGCTACACCTTC. Translated: CASSSLAGANYGYTF.

The chain couples TRBV30 to TRBJ2-2; possible D gene TRBD2, 6 bases. CDR1 is GTSNPN, CDR2 SVGIG, per germline (reference sequence). The CDR3 consists of 15 residues. V dropped 1 base and J dropped 5 bases, with 14 bases sitting between them. The CDR3 region is CAWSGGGKMTGELFF. Written as DNA, the CDR3 is TGTGCCTGGAGTGGTGGCGGGAAGATGACCGGGGAGCTGTTTTTT.

The V and J genes are TRBV18 and TRBJ2-1; D is uncertain. The CDR3 totals 12 residues. CDR1 is KGHSH and CDR2 is LQKENI in the germline V gene. V lost 2 bases to trimming and J lost 7 bases, with 6 bases between them. The CDR3 sequence is CASSPISNEQFF. In nucleotides, the CDR3 is TGTGCCAGCTCACCAATCTCTAATGAGCAGTTCTTC.

The V gene is TRBV5-1, the J gene TRBJ2-7; perhaps TRBD2 as D (6 bases). The CDR3 is 15 amino acids. V was cut by 0 bases and J by 3 bases, with 13 bases left in between. Germline V gives CDR1 SGHRS, CDR2 YFSETQ. CDR3 sequence: CASSLGLANIYEQYF. Written as DNA, the CDR3 is TGCGCCAGCAGCTTGGGGCTAGCGAATATCTACGAGCAGTACTTC.

This clone has a handful of counts. The chain carries TRBV27 and TRBJ2-5; 7 nucleotides line up with TRBD2. V shed 6 bases and J 1 base; nucleotides not matched to a gene: 8. Germline-derived CDR1 and CDR2 are MNHEY and SMNVEV (reference sequence). This CDR3 is 15 amino acids long. The CDR3 spells CASSQGLVGQETQYF. CDR3 coding DNA: TGTGCCAGCAGCCAAGGACTAGTCGGCCAAGAGACCCAGTACTTC.

The chain links TRBV10-3 to TRBJ2-2, with D unresolved. The V end was cut by 7 bases, the J end by 0 bases, with 6 bases between. There are 13 residues in the CDR3. The germline CDR1 and CDR2 sequences are ENHRY and SYGVKD. CDR3 residues: CAINSANTGELFF. DNA for the CDR3: TGTGCCATCAACAGTGCGAACACCGGGGAGCTGTTTTTT.